This is a list of T cell receptor beta chains from one sample in a study of T cells after yellow fever vaccination. TCRdb re-analysed the 5' RACE reads in MiXCR, keeping a single row per CDR3 protein. The data show roughly 15,000 distinct CDR3 sequences, about 4.1% seen once. The sequencing here drew on PBMCs, either bulk or a sorted T-cell subset (CD4+, CD8+, memory, or dextramer-sorted; not recorded which), taken 15 days after the yellow fever booster vaccination. These TCRs come from a man aged 30 to 45 who received the YFV17D yellow fever vaccine. Each CDR3 is given with its conserved first and last residue. Each record gives: CDR3 DNA, CDR3 protein, V gene, D gene, clone size, J gene. The D gene is left open where the match is weak. For some rows the clone size is stated as once, few or many, or as a class when expanded; others skip it.

TGCAGTGCTAACCCAGCGGGAGGGTTTTACAATGAGCAGATCTTC,CSANPAGGFYNEQIF,TRBV20-1,TRBD2,.,TRBJ2-1
TGCAGCGTAAGGACACCTAACTATGGCTACACCTTC,CSVRTPNYGYTF,TRBV29-1,.,many,TRBJ1-2
TGTGCCAGCAGCGCACCGGGATTCTATGGCTACACCTTC,CASSAPGFYGYTF,TRBV9,.,many,TRBJ1-2
TGTGCCAGCAGCCCGATTGGTACTGAAGCTTTCTTT,CASSPIGTEAFF,TRBV5-4,.,many,TRBJ1-1
TGCGCCAGCAGCTTGAGCGGGGGACTAGCGGGAAATGCCGGGGAGCTGTTTTTT,CASSLSGGLAGNAGELFF,TRBV5-1,TRBD2,many,TRBJ2-2
TGTGCAAGTCGCTCGACGGACAGGGAAATTCTGGCCCTCCACTTT,CASRSTDREILALHF,TRBV12-2,.,few,TRBJ1-6
TGTGCCAGCAGCGGTCAAGCCAGCCTCTACAATGAGCAGTTCTTC,CASSGQASLYNEQFF,TRBV9,.,many,TRBJ2-1
TGTGCCAGCAGTTTAAGCGTACTGGGGAATCAGCCCCAGCATTTT,CASSLSVLGNQPQHF,TRBV27,.,many,TRBJ1-5
TGTGCCAGCTCAGAAATAGCGGGAGGCACAGATACGCAGTATTTT,CASSEIAGGTDTQYF,TRBV18,TRBD2,many,TRBJ2-3
TGTGCCAGCAGTGGAAGGGGGGGGCCCTATAATGAGCAGTTCTTC,CASSGRGGPYNEQFF,TRBV11-3,.,many,TRBJ2-1
TGCAGCGTTCAACAGGGGGAGACCCAGTACTTC,CSVQQGETQYF,TRBV29-1,TRBD1,many,TRBJ2-5
TGCAGCCAGTTACGGGACACCAATGAGCAGTTCTTC,CSQLRDTNEQFF,TRBV29-1,.,.,TRBJ2-1
TGTGCCAGCAGCCAAGGGTACGAGCAGTACTTC,CASSQGYEQYF,TRBV3-1,.,many,TRBJ2-7
TGTGCCAGCAGCTTGGGGGGCAGGGGGCGTCGTGGAAACACCATATATTTT,CASSLGGRGRRGNTIYF,TRBV5-4,TRBD1,many,TRBJ1-3
TGTGCCAGCAGCCCGGCTTCGGACCAAGAGACCCAGTACTTC,CASSPASDQETQYF,TRBV5-5,.,many,TRBJ2-5
TGTGCCACCGGGACTAGCGGCCACTACGAGCAGTACTTC,CATGTSGHYEQYF,TRBV7-2,TRBD2,many,TRBJ2-7
TGCGCCAGCAGCTCCCCTGCTAGCGGGAGATGGGAGTATGAGCAGTTCTTC,CASSSPASGRWEYEQFF,TRBV5-1,TRBD2,.,TRBJ2-1
TGTGCCAGCAGCTCCCCCGCGGAGGGGGATACGCAGTATTTT,CASSSPAEGDTQYF,TRBV5-4,.,few,TRBJ2-3
TGTGCCAGTAGTGCCCGTCGGGGTGAAAAACTGTTTTTT,CASSARRGEKLFF,TRBV19,.,many,TRBJ1-4
TGCAGCGTTAGCAGGGGGACTAGCTCCTACAATGAGCAGTTCTTC,CSVSRGTSSYNEQFF,TRBV29-1,.,many,TRBJ2-1
TGTGCCAGCACCGGAGCTCTCCTCGGGGATGAGCAGTTCTTC,CASTGALLGDEQFF,TRBV6-1,.,many,TRBJ2-1
TGCGCCAGCAGACCCGGGACAGGGGAGTTCAATGAGCAGTTCTTC,CASRPGTGEFNEQFF,TRBV4-3,TRBD1,many,TRBJ2-1
TGTGCCAGCAGCTTAGGTCCTAGCGGGGCAGATACGCAGTATTTT,CASSLGPSGADTQYF,TRBV7-9,TRBD2,many,TRBJ2-3
TGTGCCTGGAGCAGAACTAGGCCCGACGAGCAGTACTTC,CAWSRTRPDEQYF,TRBV30,.,many,TRBJ2-7
TGTGCCAGCAGCTTAATTGAGGGCTTTGGATGGGAGCAGTTCTTC,CASSLIEGFGWEQFF,TRBV7-8,.,many,TRBJ2-1
TGTGCCAGCAGTTACTCACCAGGGGGTAGATTAGACACTGAAGCTTTCTTT,CASSYSPGGRLDTEAFF,TRBV6-5,TRBD1,many,TRBJ1-1
TGCAGTGCCCCCGACAGTAGCAATCAGCCCCAGCATTTT,CSAPDSSNQPQHF,TRBV20-1,.,many,TRBJ1-5
TGCGCCAGCCGGGGACTACCCTACACCTACGAGCAGTACTTC,CASRGLPYTYEQYF,TRBV5-1,TRBD2,medium-sized,TRBJ2-7
TGTGCCAGCAGTTACTCCGCAGGGAAAGGATACACCATATATTTT,CASSYSAGKGYTIYF,TRBV6-5,.,many,TRBJ1-3
TGTGCCAGCAGCTCCCCGGGAGGCAGACAATACGAGCAGTACTTC,CASSSPGGRQYEQYF,TRBV6-2/TRBV6-3,TRBD2,many,TRBJ2-7
TGTGCCAGCAGTTACAATGGGGCCGAAAGCTCCTACAATGAGCAGTTCTTC,CASSYNGAESSYNEQFF,TRBV6-5,.,medium-sized,TRBJ2-1
TGTGCCGTAAGCCCTAGCGGATCATACAATGAGCAGTTCTTC,CAVSPSGSYNEQFF,TRBV10-3,TRBD2,many,TRBJ2-1
TGTGCCAGCAGCGCCCGGACTAGTGGAGGCACCGGGGAGCTGTTTTTT,CASSARTSGGTGELFF,TRBV11-3,TRBD2,many,TRBJ2-2
TGTGCCATCAGTGGGGGTTCGACAGATACGCAGTATTTT,CAISGGSTDTQYF,TRBV10-3,.,many,TRBJ2-3
TGTGCCAGCAGAGACCGCTCAGGGATCTCCTACAATGAGCAGTTCTTC,CASRDRSGISYNEQFF,TRBV7-9,.,many,TRBJ2-1
TGCGCCAGCAGCTTGGGGCCAGGGGCTAACTATGGCTACACCTTC,CASSLGPGANYGYTF,TRBV5-1,.,many,TRBJ1-2
TGTGCCAGCAGCTGGACAGGTACAAATCAGCCCCAGCATTTT,CASSWTGTNQPQHF,TRBV27,TRBD1,many,TRBJ1-5
TGTGCCAGCAGCCCTCGGTGGGATTCGGAGACCCAGTACTTC,CASSPRWDSETQYF,TRBV7-6,.,.,TRBJ2-5
TGTGCCAGCAGCTTCCGGGACAGCAATCAGCCCCAGCATTTT,CASSFRDSNQPQHF,TRBV7-9,.,many,TRBJ1-5
TGTGCCAGCAGCTTGTCCTCGGGAGCGGGAGGGTATGGCAAAAACATTCAGTACTTC,CASSLSSGAGGYGKNIQYF,TRBV5-4,TRBD2,many,TRBJ2-4
TGTGCCAGCAGCTTGCAGAAAGAGACCCAGTACTTC,CASSLQKETQYF,TRBV7-2,.,many,TRBJ2-5
TGCAGCTTCCCAAGGGGGAACGAGCAGTACTTC,CSFPRGNEQYF,TRBV29-1,.,many,TRBJ2-7
TGCGCCAGCAGCTTCGCGCGCGAGTCGCACAATGAGCAGTTCTTC,CASSFARESHNEQFF,TRBV5-1,.,medium-sized,TRBJ2-1
TGTGCCACCAGCAGAGCTCCAGGGACAGCGAACACTGAAGCTTTCTTT,CATSRAPGTANTEAFF,TRBV15,TRBD1,.,TRBJ1-1
TGTCCCAGCAGGCTAGGGCGGAAACAAGAGACCCAGTACTTC,CPSRLGRKQETQYF,TRBV28,.,many,TRBJ2-5
TGTGCCAGCGTTGATGGAGCTACGAATACGCAGTATTTT,CASVDGATNTQYF,TRBV6-5,.,many,TRBJ2-3
TGTGCCAGTAGTACCCCGGGAACCGTAGGAACCTACGAGCAGTACTTC,CASSTPGTVGTYEQYF,TRBV19,.,many,TRBJ2-7
TGTGCCATCAGTGACGAGGGAGGGCCCACAGATACGCAGTATTTT,CAISDEGGPTDTQYF,TRBV10-3,TRBD2,many,TRBJ2-3
TGTGCCAGCAGTTTAGCCCCGAGCGGGTACAATGAGCAGTTCTTC,CASSLAPSGYNEQFF,TRBV28,.,few,TRBJ2-1
TGTGCCAGCGGGACCCCTGGGGAGACCCAGTACTTC,CASGTPGETQYF,TRBV12-3/TRBV12-4,.,many,TRBJ2-5
TGTGCCAGCAGCTCCGGGACTAGCGGTCCCTCCTACAATGAGCAGTTCTTC,CASSSGTSGPSYNEQFF,TRBV5-5,TRBD2,many,TRBJ2-1
TGCAGTGCTAGAGGGGATTACAATGAGCAGTTCTTC,CSARGDYNEQFF,TRBV20-1,.,many,TRBJ2-1
TGTGCCAGCAGCTCACTAGCGGGCGTAGGTACAGATACGCAGTATTTT,CASSSLAGVGTDTQYF,TRBV7-2,TRBD2,many,TRBJ2-3
TGTGCCAGCAGCTCCGGGACAGGGCCTCTAGATACGCAGTATTTT,CASSSGTGPLDTQYF,TRBV27,TRBD1,many,TRBJ2-3
TGCAGTGCTAGAGGTGGGGTTACTGAAGCTTTCTTT,CSARGGVTEAFF,TRBV20-1,.,few,TRBJ1-1
TGTGCCAGCAGTTCTGACCGGGGGGTGATGGATGAGCAGTTCTTC,CASSSDRGVMDEQFF,TRBV5-4,TRBD2,many,TRBJ2-1
TGTGCCATCAGTGAGGTTGGCCGGAGAAACACAGATACGCAGTATTTT,CAISEVGRRNTDTQYF,TRBV10-3,.,many,TRBJ2-3